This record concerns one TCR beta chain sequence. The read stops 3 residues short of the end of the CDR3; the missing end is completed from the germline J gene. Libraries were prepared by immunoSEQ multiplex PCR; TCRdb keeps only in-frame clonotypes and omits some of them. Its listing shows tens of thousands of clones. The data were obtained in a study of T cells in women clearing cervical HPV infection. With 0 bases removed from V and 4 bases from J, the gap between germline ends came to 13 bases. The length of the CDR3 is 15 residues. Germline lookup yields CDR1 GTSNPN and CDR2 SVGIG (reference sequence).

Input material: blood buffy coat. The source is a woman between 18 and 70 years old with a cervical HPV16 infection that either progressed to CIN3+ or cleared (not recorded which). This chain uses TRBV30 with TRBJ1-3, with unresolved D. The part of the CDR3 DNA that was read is TGTGCCTGGAGTGTACGATCAGGAGGGGGAAACACC. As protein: CAWSVRSGGGNT. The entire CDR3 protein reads CAWSVRSGGGNTIYF.